This T cell receptor beta chain was sequenced during a study of human T cells and chemical hapten exposure. The time point here: patch test 2, 6 weeks after DPC sensitization. Documented treatment: therapeutic diphenylcyclopropenone sensitization with weekly scalp DPC. Germline-derived CDR1 and CDR2 are MGHRA and YSYEKL. The CDR3 contains 16 residues. V lost 3 bases and J lost 9, with 20 bases in between. Points from the study as a whole: PT1 expanded TCR counts and patch test score correlated positively. Against controls, expanded TCRs gave rise to significantly more large CDR3 similarity clusters.

TCRdb independently ran MiXCR on the RACE reads; one entry per CDR3 protein. Of roughly 84,000 distinct CDR3 sequences in the sample, more than 9% were seen once. Many counts were recorded for this clonotype. Its antigen is unidentified. This sequence was found in a woman between 50 and 59 years old with alopecia areata. Some clones in this sample may be carry-over from other donors' samples. V and J are TRBV4-1 and TRBJ2-2; weak D call: TRBD2 (6 bases). Sequencing used whole blood, obtained in connection with sensitization to the hapten diphenylcyclopropenone (DPC). The DNA for the CDR3 is TGCGCCAGCAGCCAGCCCCTCTCCAGTGGGGGGAGGGAGCTGTTTTTT. It yields the protein CASSQPLSSGGRELFF.